This is a list of T cell receptor beta chains from one sample in a study of PD-1 blockade in mismatch repair-deficient tumors. Clones were read by immunoSEQ multiplex PCR, and TCRdb kept only the in-frame ones, dropping some. The table records about 16,000 clones, about 80% of them present only once. This sample comprised PBMCs, obtained 4 weeks after starting pembrolizumab. Every receptor here comes from an adult with mismatch repair-deficient cancer. The conserved cysteine and the conserved F or W are not part of the CDR3 here. Each record gives: V gene, CDR3 protein.

V gene: TRBV7-8; CDR3 protein: ASSLPLGTGGTYEQY
V gene: TRBV15; CDR3 protein: ATSRASRHTQY
V gene: TRBV15; CDR3 protein: ATSRDLKRSTDTQY
V gene: TRBV19; CDR3 protein: ASSTLAGGSYEQY
V gene: TRBV11-2; CDR3 protein: ASSLYGNYEQY
V gene: TRBV6-1; CDR3 protein: ASTDRHYGYT
V gene: TRBV9; CDR3 protein: ASSPRGGVTGELF
V gene: TRBV18; CDR3 protein: ASSPQGGSGANVLT
V gene: TRBV6-5; CDR3 protein: ASRSRDRFGQPQH
V gene: TRBV5-1; CDR3 protein: ASSPLAFSGANVLT
V gene: TRBV29-1; CDR3 protein: SVGRDRVNTEAF
V gene: TRBV11-2; CDR3 protein: ASSPDIRVYNEQF
V gene: TRBV6-1; CDR3 protein: ASSSTGSVSIQY
V gene: TRBV7-6; CDR3 protein: ASRNRQDSRDTQY
V gene: TRBV2; CDR3 protein: AAGLASLRTDTQY
V gene: TRBV6-6; CDR3 protein: ASGRDRGITEAF
V gene: TRBV5-8; CDR3 protein: ASSPWTSTGEQY
V gene: TRBV21-1; CDR3 protein: ASSTDRDFNEQF
V gene: TRBV5-1; CDR3 protein: ASSLQGDTGELF
V gene: TRBV28; CDR3 protein: ASSSQQGLGSPLH
V gene: TRBV27; CDR3 protein: ASSLSHRDRYVNTEAF
V gene: TRBV5-1; CDR3 protein: ASSVMPSDTIY
V gene: TRBV29-1; CDR3 protein: SVAQPGNQPQH
V gene: TRBV4-2; CDR3 protein: ASSRELAGAYEQY
V gene: TRBV5-1; CDR3 protein: ASSLGQGFYEQY
V gene: TRBV2; CDR3 protein: ASSEIGGDTDTQY
V gene: TRBV27; CDR3 protein: ASRVTGWTEAF
V gene: TRBV27; CDR3 protein: ASSSRTGGGIGQPQH
V gene: TRBV19; CDR3 protein: ASSAYRGSTDGYT
V gene: TRBV19; CDR3 protein: ASRASGTGATDTQY
V gene: TRBV5-6; CDR3 protein: ASTPRRGDTQY
V gene: TRBV6-5; CDR3 protein: ASSRTGAYEQY